This T cell receptor delta chain was observed in a study of Vδ1+ human thymocytes. The study, taken as a whole, reports: Many TRG clonotypes were shared between donors; TRD repertoires were essentially private. Thymic TRG and TRD repertoires appeared highly polyclonal. Approximately 20% of thymic delta-chain sequences were Vdelta2, with few Vdelta3, unlike blood Vdelta1+ controls. Unexpected Vdelta2 sequences could cause misinterpretation of bulk repertoire data.

Thymocytes were sorted as CD3+ TCRVdelta1+ TCRVdelta2- after alphabeta T cell depletion. Extracted RNA was reverse transcribed into cDNA. Multiplex PCR used pooled V-gene forward primers and a constant-region reverse primer to amplify CDR3s. TCRdb fed the multiplex PCR reads into CATT to redo clone calling. This table holds about 75,000 delta-chain clones, around 34% found once. As to this clone: Its antigen is not identified.

The CDR3 contains 20 residues. V lost 3 bases to trimming and J lost 0 bases, with 26 bases between them. CDR1 is TSWWSYY, CDR2 QGS, per germline. The sample consisted of Vdelta1+ gamma-delta thymocytes from the thymus. The subset: FACS-sorted CD3+ TCRalphabeta- TCRVdelta1+ TCRVdelta2- thymocytes. This sequence joins TRDV1 and TRDJ1; D might be TRDD3 (5 bases). The clonotype comes from a boy under three years old who had congenital heart surgery. The CDR3 region has the DNA TGTGCTCTTGGGGATCTCTTGACCCCCTCTGGGCCCCAGTACACCGATAAACTCATCTTT. Its translation is CALGDLLTPSGPQYTDKLIF.